This record covers a single T cell receptor (beta chain). Its antigen is still unknown. The source of the sample is a study of STAT3 mutations in large granular lymphocyte leukemia. Study-wide background: More than half of T-LGLL patients received immunosuppressive therapy. Points from the study as a whole: All newly emerging clones after therapy were STAT3 wild type. A small but highly pathogenic clone may have been missed. Every T-LGLL patient had at least one immunodominant TCRbeta clonotype. Suggested: STAT3 mutation was not the ancestral event for these clonal expansions.

The ends were cut back, 5 bases at V and 2 bases at J, with 12 bases in the middle. The germline CDR1 and CDR2 sequences are MNHEY and SVGAGI. The CDR3 is 14 residues long. TCRdb's copy holds only in-frame clones and misses some; the assay was immunoSEQ multiplex PCR. The repertoire holds around 8,000 clones, with about nine tenths as singletons. This chain uses TRBV6-5 with TRBJ1-2, with D perhaps TRBD1 (6 bases). The source of this sequence is a man aged 50 to 59 with T-cell large granular lymphocyte leukemia. Some clones in this sample may be carry-over from other donors' samples. Sequenced input: peripheral blood mononuclear cells. CDR3: CASSGSGTNYGYTF. In DNA form, the CDR3 reads TGTGCCAGCAGTGGGTCCGGGACAAACTATGGCTACACCTTC.